This TCR beta chain was recorded in a study of OX40 agonist ivuxolimab in advanced cancers. In the study overall: Ivuxolimab was an agonistic, fully human IgG2 monoclonal antibody directed against OX40 (CD134), a costimulatory receptor. Intravenous ivuxolimab was administered to patients every 2 weeks at six dose levels: 0.01, 0.1, 0.3, 1.5, 3 and 10 mg/kg. Of the approximately 50 dose-escalation patients, hepatocellular carcinoma was present in 19, melanoma in some 15, renal cell carcinoma in 9 and head and neck cancer in 9. In the dose-escalation cohort, roughly 80% of patients were male, and the mean age was around 60 years, with a range of about 23 to 85. Patients were allowed to have had prior anti-PD-1, anti-PD-L1 or anti-CTLA-4 therapy, and approximately 40% of the dose-escalation patients had been treated with checkpoint inhibitors. Partial responses were achieved by three dose-escalation patients, of whom one had hepatocellular carcinoma and two had cutaneous melanoma. The point of sequencing TCRbeta in the periphery was to test whether ivuxolimab changed TCR sequence diversity and drove clonal T-cell expansion. The paper describes the monotherapy dose-escalation part (N ≈ 52 patients) of the phase I trial of ivuxolimab. General study outcomes and caveats: At doses of 0.1 to 3.0 mg/kg, clonal expansion of both CD4+ and CD8+ blood T cells was observed from baseline to week 6. In the 0.1-3.0 mg/kg groups, partial responders were among the patients with the lowest normalized peripheral clonal expansion, particularly in CD8+ T cells. The antigen specificity of the clonally expanded peripheral T cells was not determined. After ivuxolimab, CD8+ T cells had more expanded clones than CD4+ T cells on average. Low levels of normalized T-cell clonal expansion were also seen in some nonresponding patients.

Trimming removed 5 bases from V and 4 bases from J; the gene matches leave 8 bases unexplained. Spanning cysteine to phenylalanine, the CDR3 consists of 15 amino acids. Only CDR3 DNA remains: 45 bases, in frame from the first base. The CDR1 and CDR2 encoded by the germline V gene are SGHTA and FQGNSA. Genomic DNA was extracted from sorted cells for sequencing of the TCRbeta CDR3 region. The immunoSEQ Assay was used to sequence the TCRbeta CDR3 regions. TCRdb carries this immuneACCESS record with in-frame sequences only. Its versions omit some clonotypes, under half of them owing to an unresolved V gene in the studies checked, with the rest unexplained. In all, the sample holds about 42,000 clones, and 75% to 90% of those were seen once. Approximately 4.6% of the sample lies in the top ten. Patients with autoimmune disease history or receiving systemic immunosuppression were excluded from the trial. Peripheral blood for TCR sequencing was collected from all dose cohorts at baseline, on cycle 4 day 1, and on cycle 7 day 1. The samples were drawn from a first-in-human, open-label, multicenter phase I dose-escalation trial of ivuxolimab. Adults with locally advanced or metastatic melanoma, renal cell, hepatocellular, or head and neck squamous cell carcinoma were enrolled in the trial. CD4+ and CD8+ T cells were sorted separately from peripheral blood before TCR sequencing.

As regards this clone: Its antigen has not been determined. No clone much larger than this one lies a single base away; base qualities are absent.

The sequence links TRBV7-2 to TRBJ1-5; 7 nucleotides in the junction match TRBD1. The sample was CD4+ or CD8+ T cells sorted from blood, taken in a trial of the OX40 agonist ivuxolimab. The origin of this receptor is an adult with an advanced solid tumor such as melanoma, head and neck, liver or kidney cancer. This receptor carries the CDR3 CASSKVQGRNQPQHF. The sequence in DNA is TGTGCCAGCAGCAAGGTACAGGGGAGAAATCAGCCCCAGCATTTT.